This T cell receptor (beta chain) was captured by sequencing in a study of blood T cells in healthy people across ages. Study overall: Template-switching capture recovered about one barcoded beta molecule per two T cells.

V dropped 3 bases and J dropped 2 bases, with 11 bases sitting between them. The germline V gene has CDR1 SGHRS and CDR2 YFSETQ. CDR3 length equals 14 residues. Primed by a sample-barcoded 5' primer and a J-beta primer mix, a second PCR proceeded for about 6 to 11 cycles. TCRdb processed the 5' RACE reads anew with MiXCR; each CDR3 protein has one entry. The sample records 550,000 to 700,000 distinct CDR3 sequences, 27% being singletons. The sample, roughly 9.1 milliliters of peripheral blood, was drawn from each donor. Total RNA extraction produced at least 5.5 micrograms (per sample) for the study. Sequenced material: blood. The V gene is TRBV5-1, the J gene TRBJ2-5; D unclear. This TCR was sampled from a woman aged 70-85 years in good health. In DNA form, the CDR3 reads TGCGCCAGCAGCTCGAACTGGGGACAAGAGACCCAGTACTTC. It specifies CASSSNWGQETQYF.